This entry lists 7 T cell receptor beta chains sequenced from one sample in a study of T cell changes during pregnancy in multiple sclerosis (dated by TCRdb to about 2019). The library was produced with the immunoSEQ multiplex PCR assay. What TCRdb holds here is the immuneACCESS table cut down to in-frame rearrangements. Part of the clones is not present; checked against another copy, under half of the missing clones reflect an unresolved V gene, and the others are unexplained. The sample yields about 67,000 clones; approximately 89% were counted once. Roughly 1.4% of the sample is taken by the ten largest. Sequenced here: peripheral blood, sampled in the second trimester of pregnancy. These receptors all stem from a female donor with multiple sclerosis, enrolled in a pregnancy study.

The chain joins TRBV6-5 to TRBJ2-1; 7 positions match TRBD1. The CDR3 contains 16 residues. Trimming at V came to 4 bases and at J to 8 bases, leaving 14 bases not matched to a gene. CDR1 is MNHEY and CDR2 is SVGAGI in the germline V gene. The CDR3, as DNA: TGTGCCAGCAGTTTGCAGGGGGTCTCTAGGTACGATGAGCAGTTCTTC. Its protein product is CASSLQGVSRYDEQFF.

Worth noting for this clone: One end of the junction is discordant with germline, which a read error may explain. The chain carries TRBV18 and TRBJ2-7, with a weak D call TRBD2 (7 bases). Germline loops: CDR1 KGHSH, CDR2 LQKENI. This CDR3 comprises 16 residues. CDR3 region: CASSPLEGGNGYEQYF. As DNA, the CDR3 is TGTGCCAGCTCGCCACTGGAGGGGGGGAATGGCTACGAGCAGTACTTC.

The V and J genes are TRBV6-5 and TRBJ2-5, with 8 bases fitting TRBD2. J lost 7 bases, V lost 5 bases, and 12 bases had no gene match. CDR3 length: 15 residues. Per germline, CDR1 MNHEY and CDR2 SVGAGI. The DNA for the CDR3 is TGTGCCAGCAGTGCATCTAGCGGGTTGAGGGGGACCCAGTACTTC. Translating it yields CASSASSGLRGTQYF.

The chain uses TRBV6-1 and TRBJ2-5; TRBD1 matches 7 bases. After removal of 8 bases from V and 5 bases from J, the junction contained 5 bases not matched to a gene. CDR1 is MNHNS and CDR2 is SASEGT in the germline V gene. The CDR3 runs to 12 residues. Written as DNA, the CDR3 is TGTGCCAGCGATCAGGGGGAGGAGACCCAGTACTTC. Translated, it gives CASDQGEETQYF.

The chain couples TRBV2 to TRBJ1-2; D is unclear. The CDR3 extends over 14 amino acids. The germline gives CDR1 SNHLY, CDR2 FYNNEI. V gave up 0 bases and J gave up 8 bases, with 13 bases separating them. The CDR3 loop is CASSEAGGLYGYTF. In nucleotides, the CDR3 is TGTGCCAGCAGTGAAGCAGGAGGTCTTTACGGCTACACCTTC.

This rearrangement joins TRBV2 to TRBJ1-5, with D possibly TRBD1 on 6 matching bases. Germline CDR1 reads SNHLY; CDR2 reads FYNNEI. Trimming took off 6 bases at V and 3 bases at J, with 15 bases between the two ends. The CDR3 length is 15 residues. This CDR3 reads CASSRLGQNNQPQHF. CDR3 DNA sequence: TGTGCCAGCAGCCGGTTAGGACAGAACAATCAGCCCCAGCATTTT.

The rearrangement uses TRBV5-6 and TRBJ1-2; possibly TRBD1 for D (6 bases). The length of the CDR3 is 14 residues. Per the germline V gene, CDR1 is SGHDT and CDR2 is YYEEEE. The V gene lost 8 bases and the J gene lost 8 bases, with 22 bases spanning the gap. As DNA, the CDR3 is TGTGCCAGTATAGGGGGTCAATTCCATTTCGGCTACACCTTC. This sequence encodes CASIGGQFHFGYTF.